This T cell receptor beta chain comes out of a study of blood T cell repertoires in COVID-19. The wider study: Nucleic acid was either cDNA or gDNA, and it came from T cells, B-cell-depleted T cells, or PBMCs.

Participant reports of clinical history set cohort assignment. Germline CDR1 reads MNHEY; CDR2 reads SVGEGT. With 4 bases removed from V and 7 bases from J, the gap between germline ends came to 20 bases. This CDR3 spans 15 amino acids. How the authors handled the data: Reference gene primers were amplified, and this amplification served to estimate nucleated cell counts. Generated by immunoSEQ multiplex PCR, the TCRdb table keeps only in-frame clones and is missing some. The V and J calls and clone size are taken from that table; D and trimming were inferred from the DNA. Of just over 350,000 clones in the sample, roughly 87% were seen once.

This receptor was obtained from a woman in her 30s who had recovered from COVID-19. Sequencing was carried out using PBMCs or T cells enriched from blood (not recorded which). The rearrangement uses TRBV6-2 or TRBV6-3 and TRBJ2-7; tentatively, D is TRBD1 (6 bases). CDR3 protein: CASSFRGRLHDEQYF. The DNA of the CDR3 is TGTGCCAGCAGTTTCAGGGGCCGCCTGCACGATGAGCAGTACTTC.